One sample yielded the 12 T cell receptor beta chains listed below, sequenced in a study of T-cell reconstitution after alpha-beta-depleted transplantation in children. Construction of the TCRbeta library involved unique molecular identifiers. MiXCR was run by TCRdb on the PCR reads, yielding one entry per CDR3 protein. This sample carries approximately 590,000 distinct CDR3 sequences, about 10% of them seen once, and the ten largest clones take roughly 3.9%. Sequenced here: PBMCs from the stem cell graft donor, sampled from the stem cell graft. Receptors were obtained from a human donor who donated a stem cell graft to a child with acute myeloid leukemia.

The genes are TRBV24-1 and TRBJ2-7; D is perhaps TRBD1 (5 bases). V lost 5 bases, J lost 0 bases, and 25 bases lay in between. Germline V gene lookup returns CDR1 KGHDR and CDR2 SFDVKD. The CDR3 spans 19 residues. The CDR3 DNA reads TGTGCCACCAGTGCCACAGGCGGCTCGCCGCCCTTCCCCTCCTACGAGCAGTACTTC. Translated: CATSATGGSPPFPSYEQYF.

This clonotype was counted ten times or more. The chain joins TRBV29-1 to TRBJ2-7, with D possibly matching TRBD2 (6 bases). Germline CDR1 and CDR2: SQVTM and ANQGSEA. V lost 1 base, J lost 2 bases, and 15 bases lay in between. This CDR3 is 15 amino acids long. CDR3 DNA sequence: TGCAGCGTTGAAGCTAATAGGGACTGGCCCTACGAGCAGTACTTC. This sequence encodes CSVEANRDWPYEQYF.

The chain is built from TRBV6-5 and TRBJ1-1; 7 bases map to TRBD1. Trimming took 0 bases from V and 1 from J; bases not matched to a gene: 2. Germline CDR1 reads MNHEY; CDR2 reads SVGAGI. The CDR3 loop spans 15 amino acids. The CDR3 DNA sequence: TGTGCCAGCAGTTACTCGTCAGGGGGGAACACTGAAGCTTTCTTT. Amino acids: CASSYSSGGNTEAFF.

Only a few counts were recorded for this clonotype. The J gene is TRBJ2-3, the V gene TRBV4-2; possible D gene TRBD2, 5 bases. Germline CDR1 reads LGHNA; CDR2 reads YNFKEQ. Trimming removed 1 base at V and 2 bases at J, with 16 bases between. This CDR3 contains 17 residues. CDR3 loop: CASSQGTAAIHTDTQYF. Here the CDR3 DNA reads TGTGCCAGCAGCCAAGGCACAGCGGCCATCCACACAGATACGCAGTATTTT.

This clonotype was found a few times. V and J are TRBV20-1 and TRBJ2-7; no reliable D call. The ends were cut back, 6 bases at V and 4 bases at J, with 10 bases in the middle. The CDR3 runs to 11 residues. Looked up from germline, CDR1 is DFQATT and CDR2 is SNEGSKA (reference sequence). CDR3 nucleotides: TGCAGTGCCAAGGAAGCTTACGAGCAGTACTTC. Translating it yields CSAKEAYEQYF.

The chain has TRBV25-1 and TRBJ2-3; 10 bases map to TRBD1. The CDR3 runs to 18 residues. Germline V CDR1 and CDR2: MGHDK, SYGVNS. The V gene end was trimmed by 3 bases and the J gene end by 4 bases; junction bases not matched to a gene: 13. CDR3 sequence reads: CASSEDSGTGDVADTQYF. The CDR3 region has the DNA TGTGCCAGCAGTGAGGACTCCGGGACAGGGGATGTGGCAGATACGCAGTATTTT.

This clonotype showed up many times. The chain couples TRBV27 to TRBJ1-2; 7 nucleotides agree with TRBD1. The V gene's germline CDR1 is MNHEY and CDR2 SMNVEV (reference sequence). This CDR3 has 15 residues. Trimming removed 6 bases from V and 4 bases from J; junction bases left unmatched: 11. As DNA, the CDR3 is TGTGCCAGCAGCAAGGACAGGATGGACTTCTATGGCTACACCTTC. It codes for CASSKDRMDFYGYTF.

The J gene is TRBJ2-7, the V gene TRBV29-1, with TRBD2 matching over 9 bases. The CDR3 consists of 12 residues. Germline V CDR1 and CDR2: SQVTM, ANQGSEA. The J segment lost 5 bases and the V segment lost 8 bases, leaving 7 bases of the junction unmatched. The CDR3: CSHLSGRNEQYF. The CDR3 coding sequence is TGCAGCCATCTTAGCGGGAGAAACGAGCAGTACTTC.

This clonotype has just a few counts. The rearrangement joins TRBV5-1 to TRBJ2-1, with D uncertain. The V gene's germline CDR1 is SGHRS and CDR2 YFSETQ. Deletions cut 4 bases from V and 0 bases from J, with 11 bases between. This CDR3 has 15 residues. Here the CDR3 DNA reads TGCGCCAGCAGCGTGGGCTTACTCTCCTACAATGAGCAGTTCTTC. This gives the protein CASSVGLLSYNEQFF. Looking up the rest from reference TRBV5-1 and TRBJ2-1 gives the full variable domain: KAGVTQTPRYLIKTRGQQVTLSCSPISGHRSVSWYQQTPGQGLQFLFEYFSETQRNKGNFPGRFSGRQFSNSRSEMNVSTLELGDSALYLCASSVGLLSYNEQFFGPGTRLTVL.

The rearrangement uses TRBV7-8 and TRBJ2-7, with D maybe TRBD2 (6 bases). The germline V gene has CDR1 SGHVS and CDR2 FQNEAQ. The CDR3 sequence is 15 residues long. The germline V and J ends were trimmed by 5 bases and 7 bases, with 21 bases remaining between them. The CDR3 protein is CASSPQGGTAREQYF. The CDR3 coding sequence is TGTGCCAGCAGCCCCCAGGGCGGGACTGCGAGGGAGCAGTACTTC.

This clonotype occurred a few times. The V and J genes are TRBV15 and TRBJ2-7; D is unresolved. There are 12 residues in the CDR3. Germline V lookup: CDR1 LNHNV, CDR2 YYDKDF (reference sequence). V dropped 3 bases and J dropped 3 bases, with 6 bases sitting between them. The CDR3 nucleotides read TGTGCCACCAGCAGTTCCCACTACGAGCAGTACTTC. Amino acids: CATSSSHYEQYF.

Only a few counts were recorded for this clonotype. This chain joins TRBV9 and TRBJ2-1; D remains ambiguous. Trimming shortened V by 3 bases and J by 8 bases, and 15 bases separated the two germline ends. The CDR3 consists of 14 residues. Germline assignment: CDR1 SGDLS and CDR2 YYNGEE. The DNA for the CDR3 is TGTGCCAGCAGCGAAGGGCCGACCGGCGATGAGCAGTTCTTC. Translation gives CASSEGPTGDEQFF.